Shown below are 26 T cell receptor beta chains from a single sample sequenced in a study of T cells in Graves' hyperthyroidism and ophthalmopathy. Amplified TCR beta CDR3 regions derived from RNA transcripts. A set of HTBI primers served as the primers for a first-round RT-PCR of the TCR CDR3. TCRdb re-called the multiplex PCR reads through MiXCR, storing one row per CDR3 protein. This sample has more than 350,000 distinct CDR3 sequences, with about a sixth found just once. Sequenced material: blood. All receptors derive from a woman in her 30s with Graves' hyperthyroidism that later progressed to Graves' ophthalmopathy.

This clonotype was picked up many times. The chain employs TRBV12-3 or TRBV12-4 and TRBJ2-1; TRBD1 might be the D (6 bases). This CDR3 has 15 amino acids. V lost 3 bases and J 9 bases, leaving 18 bases between the germline ends. In DNA form, the CDR3 reads TGTGCCAGCAGTTTGGTTTTCAGGGGTGCGGGTGAGCAGTTCTTC. This gives the protein CASSLVFRGAGEQFF.

V and J are TRBV24-1 and TRBJ1-2; a weak D match, TRBD1 (5 bases). CDR3 length equals 14 residues. Trimming took off 5 bases at V and 2 bases at J, with 11 bases between the two ends. Germline CDR1 and CDR2: KGHDR and SFDVKD. For the CDR3, the DNA is TGTGCCACCAGTGGGGACGGCCAGAACTATGGCTACACCTTC. Translating gives CATSGDGQNYGYTF.

V usage is TRBV7-2 and J usage is TRBJ2-3; 7 bases fit TRBD1. This CDR3 is built from 15 residues. Looked up from germline, CDR1 is SGHTA and CDR2 is FQGNSA. The V gene end was trimmed by 4 bases and the J gene end by 2 bases; junction bases not matched to a gene: 6. The CDR3 DNA reads as TGTGCCAGCAGCTCACGAGGACAGGTCACAGATACGCAGTATTTT. It is translated as CASSSRGQVTDTQYF.

The rearrangement joins TRBV5-1 to TRBJ1-4; D gene uncertain. The CDR3 has 14 amino acids. Germline assignment: CDR1 SGHRS and CDR2 YFSETQ. With 1 base removed from V and 7 bases from J, the gap between germline ends came to 11 bases. The CDR3 DNA reads TGCGCCAGCAGCTTGTGGGGAGGCGCTGAAAAACTGTTTTTT. This codes for CASSLWGGAEKLFF.

The sample holds many counts of this clonotype. The chain joins TRBV20-1 to TRBJ2-7; D perhaps matches TRBD2 (5 bases). Germline lookup yields CDR1 DFQATT and CDR2 SNEGSKA (reference sequence). The V and J ends lost 3 bases and 1 base respectively, with 22 bases between them. The CDR3 covers 17 residues. The CDR3 reads CSARDSLRAVISYEQYF. In nucleotides, the CDR3 is TGCAGTGCTAGGGACTCACTTAGGGCGGTTATATCCTACGAGCAGTACTTC.

This clonotype was seen at least ten times. The V gene is TRBV6-1, the J gene TRBJ1-1; possible D gene TRBD1, 5 bases. Germline CDR1 MNHNS, CDR2 SASEGT. V lost 1 base and J lost 6, with 18 bases in between. This CDR3 contains 16 residues. The CDR3 protein is CASSEGLGQGLPEAFF. The CDR3 DNA reads as TGTGCCAGCAGTGAAGGATTAGGACAAGGTTTGCCTGAAGCTTTCTTT.

This clonotype was recorded once. The genes are TRBV2 and TRBJ2-5; D gene ambiguous. Trimming stripped 8 bases from V and 4 bases from J, with 14 bases between. Germline values: CDR1 SNHLY, CDR2 FYNNEI. The CDR3 runs to 13 residues. The CDR3 protein is CASQTTWGETQYF. The CDR3, as DNA: TGTGCCAGCCAAACTACCTGGGGAGAGACCCAGTACTTC.

This clonotype came up a few times. V is TRBV16 and J is TRBJ2-7, with D maybe TRBD1 (6 bases). V gave up 0 bases and J gave up 4 bases, with 10 bases separating them. The CDR3 has 14 amino acids. Germline CDR1 KGHSY, CDR2 FQNENV. The DNA of the CDR3 is TGTGCCAGCAGCCAATCTGCAGGGGAGTACGAGCAGTACTTC. Protein: CASSQSAGEYEQYF.

In this sample, this clonotype turned up many times. The chain is built from TRBV2 and TRBJ1-5; 8 nucleotides agree with TRBD1. J lost 7 bases, V lost 6 bases, and 8 bases had no gene match. The CDR3 runs to 14 residues. The germline V gene has CDR1 SNHLY and CDR2 FYNNEI. The CDR3 DNA reads as TGTGCCAGCAGCGCTTCAGGGGGCAGACAGCCCCAGCATTTT. It codes for CASSASGGRQPQHF.

The sample holds a few counts of this clonotype. V is TRBV6-4 and J is TRBJ2-3, with 12 nucleotides matching TRBD2. The CDR3 length is 15 residues. Germline CDR1 MRHNA, CDR2 SNTAGT. V was clipped by 6 bases and J by 5 bases; unmatched bases: 6. CDR3 sequence reads: CASSRLAGEKDTQYF. CDR3 nucleotide sequence: TGTGCCAGCAGCCGACTAGCGGGAGAGAAAGATACGCAGTATTTT.

The sample holds many counts of this clonotype. V is TRBV19 and J is TRBJ1-3; no clear D. V was shortened by 5 bases and J by 4 bases, with 6 bases between the two germline ends. Germline CDR1 LNHDA, CDR2 SQIVND (reference sequence). CDR3 length: 12 amino acids. CDR3 amino acids: CASSAYGNTIYF. The CDR3 DNA reads TGTGCCAGTAGTGCCTACGGAAACACCATATATTTT.

On this clonotype: Germline and junction disagree at one end, which may indicate a read error. The chain combines TRBV6-2 or TRBV6-3 with TRBJ2-5; 11 nucleotides match TRBD2. The CDR3 runs to 17 residues. Germline CDR1 and CDR2: MNHEY and SVGEGT. CDR3 sequence reads: CACSALAGGIWEETQYF. The CDR3 DNA sequence: TGTGCCTGCAGTGCTCTAGCGGGAGGAATCTGGGAAGAGACCCAGTACTTC.

At least ten counts were recorded for this clonotype. CDR3 protein: CASKLLNTEAFF. The CDR3 nucleotides are TGTGCCAGCAAGCTCTTGAACACTGAAGCTTTCTTT. The chain uses TRBV28 and TRBJ1-1; no definite D call. V shed 7 bases and J shed 0 bases, with 6 bases lying between them. CDR1 and CDR2 (germline): MDHEN, SYDVKM. The CDR3 runs 12 residues.

This clonotype was counted at least ten times. V gene TRBV7-2 combines with J gene TRBJ2-5, with a weak D call TRBD2 (5 bases). The CDR3 extends over 14 amino acids. Between the trimmed V and J ends, which lost 5 bases and 3 bases, there was a span of 13 bases. Germline V lookup: CDR1 SGHTA, CDR2 FQGNSA. CDR3 DNA sequence: TGTGCCAGCAGCGCAACGGACGGGGAAGAGACCCAGTACTTC. Translating gives CASSATDGEETQYF.

This clonotype was picked up many times. The chain is built from TRBV5-6 and TRBJ2-7, with a possible D match to TRBD2 (7 bases). Germline lookup yields CDR1 SGHDT and CDR2 YYEEEE. V lost 5 bases, J lost 6 bases, and 12 bases lay in between. This CDR3 comprises 12 residues. CDR3 protein: CASRERGGEQYF. In nucleotides, the CDR3 is TGTGCCAGCAGAGAGAGGGGGGGCGAGCAGTACTTC.

V usage is TRBV28 and J usage is TRBJ2-4, with D tentatively TRBD1 (6 bases). Per the germline V gene, CDR1 is MDHEN and CDR2 is SYDVKM. The CDR3 contains 16 residues. Trimming shortened V by 5 bases and J by 0 bases, and 14 bases separated the two germline ends. The CDR3 sequence is CASSTRTDLAKNIQYF. In DNA form, the CDR3 reads TGTGCCAGCAGTACTCGGACAGATCTAGCCAAAAACATTCAGTACTTC.

This clonotype was seen at least ten times. The chain uses TRBV20-1 and TRBJ2-7; 7 bases match TRBD1. V lost 1 base to trimming and J lost 7 bases; unmatched junction nucleotides: 4. The CDR3 runs 12 residues. CDR1 and CDR2 from the germline V gene are DFQATT and SNEGSKA (reference sequence). CDR3: CSARVGTEEQYF. The DNA of the CDR3 is TGCAGTGCTAGAGTTGGGACAGAAGAGCAGTACTTC.

In the case of this clonotype: This CDR3 fails to terminate in the conserved phenylalanine or tryptophan, so it likely reflects a read error. The J gene is TRBJ2-7, the V gene TRBV29-1, with 10 positions matching TRBD2. Germline values: CDR1 SQVTM, CDR2 ANQGSEA. The CDR3 consists of 15 residues. J was trimmed by 0 bases and V by 4 bases; bases with no gene match: 6. The CDR3 loop is CSVVGSGRSSYEQYL. The CDR3 region has the DNA TGCAGCGTTGTAGGTAGCGGGAGGAGCTCCTACGAGCAGTACCTC.

This clonotype was counted many times. The rearrangement links TRBV20-1 to TRBJ1-5; the match to TRBD1 covers 7 bases. The CDR3 runs 15 residues. The V and J ends lost 0 bases and 3 bases, in that order; junction bases with no gene match: 5. Per the germline V gene, CDR1 is DFQATT and CDR2 is SNEGSKA (reference sequence). The CDR3 is CSARDWGTDNQPQHF. CDR3 nucleotide sequence: TGCAGTGCTAGAGATTGGGGGACAGACAATCAGCCCCAGCATTTT.

This clonotype was found many times. V gene TRBV27 combines with J gene TRBJ1-2, with D possibly matching TRBD1 (5 bases). Trimming removed 4 bases from V and 4 bases from J, with 13 bases in between. From germline, CDR1 is MNHEY and CDR2 SMNVEV (reference sequence). The CDR3 has 14 residues. CDR3 nucleotides: TGTGCCAGCAGTTCACTCGACAGCGTCTATGGCTACACCTTC. Translation: CASSSLDSVYGYTF.

This clonotype came up many times. The J gene is TRBJ2-7, the V gene TRBV6-1; 9 bases fit TRBD1. In germline, CDR1 is MNHNS, CDR2 SASEGT. J gave up 5 bases and V 3 bases, and 5 bases lay outside the gene matches. The CDR3 consists of 14 residues. The CDR3 region has the DNA TGTGCCAGCAGTGACGGGACAGGGTGGAACGAGCAGTACTTC. Translation: CASSDGTGWNEQYF.

This clonotype was counted ten times or more. The chain uses TRBV5-1 and TRBJ2-2; D might be TRBD1 (5 bases). V was shortened by 2 bases and J by 5 bases, with 10 bases between the two germline ends. The germline V gene has CDR1 SGHRS and CDR2 YFSETQ. The CDR3 extends over 14 amino acids. The CDR3 here is CASSFRQGTGELFF. The CDR3 region has the DNA TGCGCCAGCAGCTTCAGGCAGGGTACCGGGGAGCTGTTTTTT.

This clonotype was seen at least ten times. The J gene is TRBJ1-1, the V gene TRBV4-1; D gene unclear. The CDR3 has 15 amino acids. Germline CDR1 reads MGHRA; CDR2 reads YSYEKL. Trimming took off 0 bases at V and 0 bases at J, with 8 bases between the two ends. This CDR3 is CASSQEADLNTEAFF. CDR3 nucleotide sequence: TGCGCCAGCAGCCAAGAGGCAGACTTGAACACTGAAGCTTTCTTT.

This clonotype came up many times. V usage is TRBV11-2 and J usage is TRBJ1-6; TRBD1 is a possible D gene (5 bases). The CDR3 sequence is 15 residues long. With 0 bases removed from V and 9 bases from J, the gap between germline ends came to 12 bases. The V gene's germline CDR1 is SGHAT and CDR2 FQNNGV. CDR3 sequence: CASSLEGGGSSPLHF. The CDR3 coding sequence is TGTGCCAGCAGCTTAGAGGGGGGGGGTTCTTCACCCCTCCACTTT.

As concerns this clonotype: A much bigger clone sits one base away, suggesting this may be a read error. The rearrangement joins TRBV29-1 to TRBJ2-7, with a possible D match to TRBD1 (6 bases). Germline loops: CDR1 SQVTM, CDR2 ANQGSEA. Between the trimmed V and J ends, which lost 4 bases and 3 bases, there was a span of 13 bases. CDR3 length: 13 residues. CDR3 amino acids: CSVVLQGSYEQYF. CDR3 DNA sequence: TGCAGCGTTGTTCTACAGGGTAGCTACGAGCAGTACTTC.

In this sample, this clonotype turned up a few times. The chain employs TRBV15 and TRBJ2-4; no clear D gene. From germline, CDR1 is LNHNV and CDR2 YYDKDF (reference sequence). This CDR3 is built from 12 residues. Trimming stripped 5 bases from V and 0 bases from J, with 2 bases between. This CDR3 is CATSLAKNIQYF. CDR3 DNA: TGTGCCACCAGCCTAGCCAAAAACATTCAGTACTTC.